Included here is one T cell receptor (beta chain) sequence, with context. The antigen remains undetermined. This table comes from immunoSEQ multiplex PCR, and its TCRdb copy is limited to in-frame clones, with some not included. The repertoire has more than 15,000 clones, over 70% of them found once; the top ten carry about 5%. Germline V gene sequence: CDR1 SGHDT, CDR2 YYEEEE. The CDR3 totals 16 residues. Trimming took 0 bases from V and 2 from J, leaving 13 bases between them. The record originates from a study of somatic mutations in cytotoxic T cells in rheumatoid arthritis. Findings and caveats of the study: Each of about an eighth of the roughly 65 patients had a largest CD8+ clone that made up more than 20% of CD8+ cells. Rheumatoid arthritis patients showed CD8+ clonality increasing with age, unlike healthy controls.

Each population, CD4+ and CD8+ cells, was isolated by positive magnetic bead selection and checked for purity by flow cytometry. The V call is TRBV5-6, the J call TRBJ2-3; tentative D call: TRBD1 (5 bases). The clonotype comes from a man between 60 and 75 years old in good health. The sequenced sample was CD8+ T cells sorted from blood. CDR3 DNA: TGTGCCAGCAGCTTGGAGGGGAAGAAATACACAGATACGCAGTATTTT. Translation gives CASSLEGKKYTDTQYF.